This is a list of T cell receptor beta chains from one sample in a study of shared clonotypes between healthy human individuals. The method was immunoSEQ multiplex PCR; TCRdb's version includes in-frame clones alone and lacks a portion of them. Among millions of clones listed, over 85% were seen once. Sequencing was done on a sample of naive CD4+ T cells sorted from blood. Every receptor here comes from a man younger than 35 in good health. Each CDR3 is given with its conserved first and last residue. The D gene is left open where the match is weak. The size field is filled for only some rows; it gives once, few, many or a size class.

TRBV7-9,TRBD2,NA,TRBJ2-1,TGTGCCAGCAGCTCCCAGACTAGCGGGGCCTACAATGAGCAGTTCTTC,CASSSQTSGAYNEQFF
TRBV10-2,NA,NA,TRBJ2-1,TGCGCCAGCAGCCTCCCGGGGGCGCGAAACAATGAGCAGTTCTTC,CASSLPGARNNEQFF
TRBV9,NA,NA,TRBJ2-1,TGTGCCAGCAGCGCCAGTTGGGGTGTAGGGTCTTACAATGAGCAGTTCTTC,CASSASWGVGSYNEQFF
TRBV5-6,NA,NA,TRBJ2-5,TGTGCCAGCAGCTTGCGGGGTCAAGAGACCCAGTACTTC,CASSLRGQETQYF
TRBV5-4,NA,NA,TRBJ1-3,TGTGCCAGCAGCTTGGTGGGTCCCGGAAACACCATATATTTT,CASSLVGPGNTIYF
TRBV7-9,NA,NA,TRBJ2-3,TGTGCCAGCAGCTTAGGACGCGGGATCACAGATACGCAGTATTTT,CASSLGRGITDTQYF
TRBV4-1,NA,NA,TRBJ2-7,TGCGCCAGCAGCCAAGACGCGGCGGCTACCTACGAGCAGTACTTC,CASSQDAAATYEQYF
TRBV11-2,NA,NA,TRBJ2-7,TGTGCCAGCACCTCGTACCGGTTCGACGAGCAGTACTTC,CASTSYRFDEQYF
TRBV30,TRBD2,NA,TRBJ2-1,TGTGCCTGGAGCCGCATAGCGGGAGTAAGAGATGAGCAGTTCTTC,CAWSRIAGVRDEQFF
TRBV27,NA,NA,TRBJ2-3,TGTGCCAGCAGTCCTAGGGGCACAGATACGCAGTATTTT,CASSPRGTDTQYF
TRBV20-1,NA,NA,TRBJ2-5,TGCAGTGCTCGTTATGAGACCCAGTACTTC,CSARYETQYF
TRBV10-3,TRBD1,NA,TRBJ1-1,TGTGCCATCAGTGACGACAGGGGGATGATGAACACTGAAGCTTTCTTT,CAISDDRGMMNTEAFF
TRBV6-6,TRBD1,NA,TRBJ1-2,TGTGCCAGCAGTCCTCGGGACAGGGCTTATGGCTACACCTTC,CASSPRDRAYGYTF
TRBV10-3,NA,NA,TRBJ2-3,TGTGCCATCAGTGAAGATCGGGGAAACACAGATACGCAGTATTTT,CAISEDRGNTDTQYF
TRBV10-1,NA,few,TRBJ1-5,TGCGCCAGCACCGAAGGGGGGTCGGATCAGCCCCAGCATTTT,CASTEGGSDQPQHF
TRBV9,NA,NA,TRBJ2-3,TGTGCCAGCAGCGTATCCACTAGTGACCCAGATACGCAGTATTTT,CASSVSTSDPDTQYF
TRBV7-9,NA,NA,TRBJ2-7,TGTGCCAGCAGCTTAGGCGGCAGGGGCTACGAGCAGTACTTC,CASSLGGRGYEQYF
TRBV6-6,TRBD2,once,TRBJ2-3,TGTGCCAGCAGCCCCGGGACTATCTCAGATACGCAGTATTTT,CASSPGTISDTQYF
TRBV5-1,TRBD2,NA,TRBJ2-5,TGCGCCAGCAGTTCTAGCGGGGTGGAGACCCAGTACTTC,CASSSSGVETQYF
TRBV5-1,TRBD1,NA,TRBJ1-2,TGCGCCAGCAGCCCGGACAGGGGGGATGGCTACACCTTC,CASSPDRGDGYTF
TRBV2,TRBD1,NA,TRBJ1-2,TGTGCCAGCAGGACAGGGGAGGACTATGGCTACACCTTC,CASRTGEDYGYTF
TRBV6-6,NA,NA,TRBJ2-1,TGTGCCAGCAGATATAGCTCCTACAATGAGCAGTTCTTC,CASRYSSYNEQFF
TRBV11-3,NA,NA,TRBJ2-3,TGTGCCAGCAGCCCTCGGGACAAAGGAGATACGCAGTATTTT,CASSPRDKGDTQYF
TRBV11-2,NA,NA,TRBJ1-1,TGTGCCAGCAGCCGGATCCTACTAACCTCGAACACTGAAGCTTTCTTT,CASSRILLTSNTEAFF
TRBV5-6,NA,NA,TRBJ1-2,TGTGCCAGCAGCTTGAGGGTATGGTATGGCTACACCTTC,CASSLRVWYGYTF